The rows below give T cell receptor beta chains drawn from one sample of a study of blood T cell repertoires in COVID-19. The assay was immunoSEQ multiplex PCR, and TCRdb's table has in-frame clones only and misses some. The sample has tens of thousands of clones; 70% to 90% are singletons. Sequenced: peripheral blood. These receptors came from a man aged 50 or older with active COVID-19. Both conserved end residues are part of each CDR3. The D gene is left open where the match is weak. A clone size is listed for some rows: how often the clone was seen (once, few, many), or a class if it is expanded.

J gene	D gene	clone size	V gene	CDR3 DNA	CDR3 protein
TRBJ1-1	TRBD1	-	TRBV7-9	TGTGCCAGCAGCGCTCCGGGACAGGGTGGGACCACTGAAGCTTTCTTT	CASSAPGQGGTTEAFF
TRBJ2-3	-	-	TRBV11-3	TGTGCCAGCAGCTTAAACAGCTACACAGATACGCAGTATTTT	CASSLNSYTDTQYF
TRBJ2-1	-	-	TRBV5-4	TGTGCCAGCAGCTTGGCATTAGGGGGAGGGCCCTCTTCCAATGAGCAGTTCTTC	CASSLALGGGPSSNEQFF
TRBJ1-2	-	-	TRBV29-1	TGCAGCGTTGAAAAAGGGGATCTCTATGGCTACACCTTC	CSVEKGDLYGYTF
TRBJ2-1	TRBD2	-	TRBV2	TGTGCCAGCAATGGACTAGCGGGAGTCAATAATGAGCAGTTCTTC	CASNGLAGVNNEQFF
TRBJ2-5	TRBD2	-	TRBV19	TGTGCCAGTAGTATGATTAGCGGGAGGTCCGGGTCGAGGACCCAGTACTTC	CASSMISGRSGSRTQYF
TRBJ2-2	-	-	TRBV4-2	TGTGCCAGCAGCCAAGGAGCGGCGAACACCGGGGAGCTGTTTTTT	CASSQGAANTGELFF
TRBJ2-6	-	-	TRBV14	TGTGCCAGCAGCCAAGGGAGGAGGGAGATCACCTCTGGGGCCAACGTCCTGACTTTC	CASSQGRREITSGANVLTF
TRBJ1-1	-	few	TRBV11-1	TGTGCCAGCAGCTGGGGAGGGCACACTGAAGCTTTCTTT	CASSWGGHTEAFF
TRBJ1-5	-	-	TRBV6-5	TGTGCCAGCAGTACAGGGCTAGATCTTCCCCAGCATTTT	CASSTGLDLPQHF
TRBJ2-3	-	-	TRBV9	TGTGCCAGCAGCGTAGGCACGAGGGTTAGCACAGATACGCAGTATTTT	CASSVGTRVSTDTQYF
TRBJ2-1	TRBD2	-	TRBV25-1	TGTGCCAGCAGTGAACTAGCGGGGCCAGTTAATGAGCAGTTCTTC	CASSELAGPVNEQFF
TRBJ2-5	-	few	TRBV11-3	TGTGCCAGCAGCTCTGCGAGGACTTTTAAAGAGACCCAGTACTTC	CASSSARTFKETQYF
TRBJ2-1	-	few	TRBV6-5	TGTGCCAGCTCTCCAGGGTTCAATGAGCAGTTCTTC	CASSPGFNEQFF
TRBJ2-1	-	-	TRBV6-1	TGTGCCAGCAGTGATGGGCCTTCGGACAATGAGCAGTTCTTC	CASSDGPSDNEQFF
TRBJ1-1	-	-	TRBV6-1	TGTGCCAGCAGTGAAGTAGGAGGGTTCACTGAAGCTTTCTTT	CASSEVGGFTEAFF
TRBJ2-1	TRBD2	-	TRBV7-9	TGTGCCAGCAGCTCGGGACTAGCGGGGATCGGCACCTACAATGAGCAGTTCTTC	CASSSGLAGIGTYNEQFF
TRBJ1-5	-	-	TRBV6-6	TGTGCCAGCAGTTACTCAGCTAGCAATCAGCCCCAGCATTTT	CASSYSASNQPQHF
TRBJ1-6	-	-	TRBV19	TGTGCCAGTAGTATCACGGGGGGGGGTAATTCACCCCTCCACTTT	CASSITGGGNSPLHF
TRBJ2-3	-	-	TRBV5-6	TGTGCCAGCAGTCGACAGATCTACACAGATACGCAGTATTTT	CASSRQIYTDTQYF
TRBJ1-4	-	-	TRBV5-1	TGCGCCGCCCGGCGGGCGCCCTCAACTAATGAAAAACTGTTTTTT	CAARRAPSTNEKLFF
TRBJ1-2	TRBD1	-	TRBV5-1	TGCGCCAGCAGCTTGACCTTTAGGGGGCGCGACTATGGCTACACCTTC	CASSLTFRGRDYGYTF
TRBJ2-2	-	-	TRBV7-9	TGTGCCAGCAGCAACAGGGGAGGCGGGGAGCTGTTTTTT	CASSNRGGGELFF
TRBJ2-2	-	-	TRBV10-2	TGCGCCAGCAGGGCGGGCGTGAACACCGGGGAGCTGTTTTTT	CASRAGVNTGELFF
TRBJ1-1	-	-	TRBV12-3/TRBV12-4	TGTGCCAGCAGTTCCAGGGGTACTGAAGCTTTCTTT	CASSSRGTEAFF
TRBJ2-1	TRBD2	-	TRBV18	TGTGCCAGCTCACCTAGGACTAGCGGTTTGTACAATGAGCAGTTCTTC	CASSPRTSGLYNEQFF
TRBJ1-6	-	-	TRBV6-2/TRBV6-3	TGTGCCAGCAGTTACGGGTGGAGCTCCTATAATTCACCCCTCCACTTT	CASSYGWSSYNSPLHF
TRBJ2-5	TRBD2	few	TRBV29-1	TGCAGCGTCGCGGGGGGGGAAAACTGGGAGACCCAGTACTTC	CSVAGGENWETQYF
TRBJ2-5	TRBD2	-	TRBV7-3	TGTGCCAGCAGCTCTAGCGGGGTGCCTGGAGAGACCCAGTACTTC	CASSSSGVPGETQYF
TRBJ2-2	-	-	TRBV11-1	TGTGCCAGCAGCCCCGGAGGGTCCACGGACACCGGGGAGCTGTTTTTT	CASSPGGSTDTGELFF
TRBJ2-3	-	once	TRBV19	TGTGCCAGTAGTAGGGCGGGGCCGAGCACAGATACGCAGTATTTT	CASSRAGPSTDTQYF
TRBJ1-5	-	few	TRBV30	TGTGCCTGGAGTGTAGTCGAAGGGGGTAATCAGCCCCAGCATTTT	CAWSVVEGGNQPQHF
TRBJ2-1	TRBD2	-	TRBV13	TGTGCCAGCAGCCGTAGGACTAGCGGAACCTACAATGAGCAGTTCTTC	CASSRRTSGTYNEQFF
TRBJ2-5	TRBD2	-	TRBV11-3	TGTGCCAGCAGCTTAGGTTGGCGGGGGGTAACCCAGTACTTC	CASSLGWRGVTQYF
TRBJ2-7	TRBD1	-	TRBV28	TGTGCCAGCCGAGATCAGGGACAGGGGGATTACGAGCAGTACTTC	CASRDQGQGDYEQYF
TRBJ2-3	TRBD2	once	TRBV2	TGTGCCAGCAGTGAAAGTTACGGGAGGGTTCCAGATACGCAGTATTTT	CASSESYGRVPDTQYF
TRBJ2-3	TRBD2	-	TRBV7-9	TGTGCCAGCAGAAAAGGGCGTCGTAGCGGGGGGGAGGGTACGCAGTATTTT	CASRKGRRSGGEGTQYF
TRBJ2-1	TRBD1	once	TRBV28	TGTGCCAGCAGTTTTAAGGGACAGGGAGAGTTCTTC	CASSFKGQGEFF
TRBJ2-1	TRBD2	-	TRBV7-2	TGTGCCAGCAGGATACCGGGACTAGCGTGGGATAATGAGCAGTTCTTC	CASRIPGLAWDNEQFF
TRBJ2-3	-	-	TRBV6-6	TGTGCCAGCAAGTTAGCGGATACTAGCACAGATACGCAGTATTTT	CASKLADTSTDTQYF
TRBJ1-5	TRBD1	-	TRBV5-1	TGCGCCAGCAGCTTGGGACAGGGTTATCAGCCCCAGCATTTT	CASSLGQGYQPQHF
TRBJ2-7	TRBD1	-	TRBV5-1	TGCGCCAGCAGCTTGGTGGACAGGAGCGAGCAGTACTTC	CASSLVDRSEQYF
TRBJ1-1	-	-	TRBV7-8	TGTGCCAGCAGCTCGAGACAAACTAACACTGAAGCTTTCTTT	CASSSRQTNTEAFF
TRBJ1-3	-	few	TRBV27	TGTGCCAGCCCAACCGGGCGGGAGGGAAACACCATATATTTT	CASPTGREGNTIYF
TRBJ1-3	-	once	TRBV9	TGTGCCAGCAGCGTAGGGGCCACTGGAAACACCATATATTTT	CASSVGATGNTIYF
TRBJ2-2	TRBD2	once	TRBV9	TGTGCCAGCAGCGCTAGCGGAGCAACGAACACCGGGGAGCTGTTTTTT	CASSASGATNTGELFF